This passage covers 19 T cell receptor beta chains from one sample sequenced in a study of blood T cell repertoires in COVID-19. Some clones are missing from TCRdb's copy, which holds only in-frame ones; the method was immunoSEQ multiplex PCR. The top ten clones hold roughly 1.2% of a sample with a few hundred thousand clones, around 80% of them seen once. Material: peripheral blood. The receptors come from a woman aged 45-59 years with acute or convalescent COVID-19.

The chain is built from TRBV5-5 and TRBJ1-4; 12 nucleotides line up with TRBD1. This CDR3 region has 16 residues. The germline gives CDR1 SGHKS, CDR2 YYEKEE (reference sequence). With 0 bases clipped from V and 8 bases from J, the junction kept 5 bases outside the gene matches. Here the CDR3 DNA reads TGTGCCAGCAGCTTGGCCGGTGGGACAGGGGGCGAAAAACTGTTTTTT. This gives the protein CASSLAGGTGGEKLFF.

The CDR3, as DNA: TGTGCCAGCAGCTTGAACAGCGGCTCCTACAATGAGCAGTTCTTC. Translation: CASSLNSGSYNEQFF. V is TRBV7-2 and J is TRBJ2-1, with a tentative D call TRBD2 (5 bases). Looked up from germline, CDR1 is SGHTA and CDR2 is FQGNSA. This CDR3 is 15 amino acids long. V shed 3 bases and J shed 0 bases, with 9 bases lying between them.

This clone was counted a few times. Written as DNA, the CDR3 is TGTGCCAGCAGCTTGACAGGGGCTGGGGCCAACGTCCTGACTTTC. Protein product: CASSLTGAGANVLTF. The gene calls are TRBV5-8 and TRBJ2-6; 7 nucleotides align to TRBD1. Germline CDR1 SGHTS, CDR2 YDEGEE. The CDR3 extends over 15 amino acids. V shed 1 base, J shed 2 bases, and the junction held 0 bases outside the gene matches.

The chain couples TRBV27 to TRBJ2-7; 9 nucleotides align to TRBD1. Losses at the gene ends were 4 bases for V and 2 bases for J; bases not matched to a gene: 6. The CDR3 runs 15 residues. Germline V CDR1 and CDR2: MNHEY, SMNVEV (reference sequence). In DNA, the CDR3 is TGTGCCAGCAGTTCCCCGGGACAGGGTCCCTACGAGCAGTACTTC. Translating gives CASSSPGQGPYEQYF.

Points on this clone: The sample contains more than one DNA sequence encoding this CDR3. The V gene is TRBV9, the J gene TRBJ2-3; D is unclear. Germline assignment: CDR1 SGDLS and CDR2 YYNGEE. V lost 0 bases to trimming and J lost 6 bases, with 5 bases between them. The CDR3 loop spans 12 amino acids. CDR3 region: CASSVDLDTQYF. The CDR3, as DNA: TGTGCCAGCAGCGTAGATCTGGATACGCAGTATTTT.

Details on this clone: Different DNA sequences within this sample yield the same CDR3. This chain connects TRBV18 to TRBJ2-6, with 11 bases matching TRBD1. CDR1 is KGHSH and CDR2 is LQKENI in the germline V gene. This CDR3 is 18 amino acids long. Trimming removed 1 base from V and 0 bases from J; junction bases left unmatched: 2. The CDR3 loop reads CASSPLGTGGSGANVLTF. CDR3 in DNA: TGTGCCAGCTCACCACTGGGGACAGGGGGCTCTGGGGCCAACGTCCTGACTTTC.

This chain joins TRBV6-1 and TRBJ2-6; a possible D gene is TRBD2 (5 bases). The V gene lost 4 bases and the J gene lost 0 bases, with 13 bases spanning the gap. CDR1 is MNHNS, CDR2 SASEGT, per germline. The CDR3 contains 17 residues. The CDR3 loop is CASSVRPTTSGANVLTF. DNA of the CDR3: TGTGCCAGCAGTGTTCGCCCGACTACCTCTGGGGCCAACGTCCTGACTTTC.

This chain joins TRBV28 and TRBJ1-2; 11 bases fit TRBD1. The CDR3 covers 15 residues. Germline lookup yields CDR1 MDHEN and CDR2 SYDVKM. Trimming cost V 7 bases and J 5 bases; bases outside gene matches: 9. CDR3 DNA sequence: TGTGCCAGCACCCGCCCGGGACAGGGGGGTTATGGCTACACCTTC. It translates to CASTRPGQGGYGYTF.

V gene TRBV18 combines with J gene TRBJ2-1, with TRBD2 matching 7 bases. The CDR3 contains 16 residues. The V segment lost 6 bases and the J segment 3 bases; nucleotides outside the gene matches: 11. CDR1 and CDR2 (germline): KGHSH, LQKENI. The CDR3 is CASSRTRGDDYNEQFF. CDR3 nucleotides: TGTGCCAGCTCCCGAACCCGGGGGGACGACTACAATGAGCAGTTCTTC.

This clone was counted a few times. The chain employs TRBV11-2 and TRBJ1-5; the D gene is possibly TRBD1 (5 bases). V lost 5 bases, J lost 1 base, and 6 bases lay in between. The germline V gene encodes CDR1 SGHAT and CDR2 FQNNGV. The CDR3 extends over 13 amino acids. The CDR3 coding sequence is TGTGCCAGCAGCAGGGGAAGCAATCAGCCCCAGCATTTT. It specifies CASSRGSNQPQHF.

The V and J genes are TRBV6-5 and TRBJ1-2, with D perhaps matching TRBD1 (5 bases). The V end was cut by 10 bases, the J end by 3 bases, with 12 bases between. This CDR3 has 12 residues. Germline-derived CDR1 and CDR2 are MNHEY and SVGAGI. The CDR3 here is CATRAGYYGYTF. Written as DNA, the CDR3 is TGTGCCACTAGGGCAGGGTACTATGGCTACACCTTC.

This clone has just a few counts. This sequence joins TRBV7-2 and TRBJ2-1; the match to TRBD2 covers 9 bases. This CDR3 region has 15 residues. Germline loops: CDR1 SGHTA, CDR2 FQGNSA. The junction had 2 bases not matched to a gene; V was cut back by 1 base and J by 4 bases. Written as DNA, the CDR3 is TGTGCCAGCAGCTTAGAACTAGCGGGTTACAATGAGCAGTTCTTC. This translates into CASSLELAGYNEQFF.

The chain employs TRBV14 and TRBJ1-1; 10 bases align to TRBD1. This CDR3 region has 14 residues. The V gene's germline CDR1 is SGHDN and CDR2 FVKESK. The J segment lost 7 bases and the V segment lost 4 bases, leaving 6 bases of the junction unmatched. CDR3 nucleotides: TGTGCCAGCAGCCTCGACAGGGGGCGGGGTGAAGCTTTCTTT. Translating gives CASSLDRGRGEAFF.

The chain links TRBV19 to TRBJ1-1; maybe TRBD1 (5 bases). The germline V gene has CDR1 LNHDA and CDR2 SQIVND (reference sequence). V gave up 1 base and J gave up 1 base, with 10 bases separating them. The CDR3 has 15 residues. CDR3 residues: CASSIARVGNTEAFF. The CDR3 bases are TGTGCCAGTAGTATAGCCAGGGTAGGGAACACTGAAGCTTTCTTT.

Only one count was recorded for this clone. This rearrangement joins TRBV7-9 to TRBJ2-7; 7 positions agree with TRBD1. Unmatched junction bases numbered 4, after V lost 5 bases and J lost 6 bases. The CDR3 is 12 amino acids. Per the germline V gene, CDR1 is SEHNR and CDR2 is FQNEAQ (reference sequence). CDR3 bases: TGTGCCAGCAGCATTCGACAGGGCGAGCAGTACGTC. It specifies CASSIRQGEQYV.

The chain combines TRBV19 with TRBJ2-6; 7 bases match TRBD1. V shed 6 bases and J 4 bases; nucleotides not matched to a gene: 15. The CDR3 runs to 18 residues. Germline V gene lookup returns CDR1 LNHDA and CDR2 SQIVND (reference sequence). DNA of the CDR3: TGTGCCAGTAGCTCTGTGGGACAGTCCATGGCCGGGGCCAACGTCCTGACTTTC. Amino acid sequence: CASSSVGQSMAGANVLTF.

This rearrangement joins TRBV30 to TRBJ1-4, with D tentatively TRBD1 (5 bases). The V and J ends lost 2 bases and 7 bases respectively, with 14 bases between them. This CDR3 has 14 amino acids. Germline V gene sequence: CDR1 GTSNPN, CDR2 SVGIG (reference sequence). The CDR3 DNA reads as TGTGCCTGGAGTCTGGGGGGGTCTTTTGAAAAACTGTTTTTT. As protein: CAWSLGGSFEKLFF.

The CDR3 DNA follows: TGCAGCGTAATAGACAGGGTAGGAGGCTATGGCTACACCTTC. This encodes CSVIDRVGGYGYTF. The chain has TRBV29-1 and TRBJ1-2, with 7 bases identical to TRBD1. CDR1 and CDR2 from the germline V gene are SQVTM and ANQGSEA. The CDR3 is made up of 14 amino acids. With V trimmed by 6 bases and J by 4 bases, 11 bases remained unmatched.

This clone occurred a few times. The rearrangement uses TRBV5-4 and TRBJ2-2; TRBD1 aligns across 8 bases. V was clipped by 3 bases and J by 5 bases; unmatched bases: 6. The CDR3 length is 15 residues. Germline assignment: CDR1 SGHNT and CDR2 YYREEE (reference sequence). CDR3 in amino acids: CASSSGQGRTGELFF. CDR3 nucleotides: TGTGCCAGCAGCTCCGGACAGGGACGGACCGGGGAGCTGTTTTTT.